These 10 T cell receptor beta chains share one sample of origin, sequenced in a study of control samples from healthy donors and cancer patients. Assay: immunoSEQ multiplex PCR; the TCRdb copy retains only in-frame clones and omits some. Found here are 160,000 or so clones, about 94% of them singletons; the top ten hold about 8.5%. Sample: blood. All receptors derive from a middle-aged woman in good health.

This clone was observed a single time. Here the CDR3 DNA reads TGTGCCAGCAGAATGGTAGGATACAATGAGCAGTTCTTC. The encoded protein is CASRMVGYNEQFF. V is TRBV7-2 and J is TRBJ2-1; D not certain. This CDR3 spans 13 amino acids. In germline, CDR1 is SGHTA, CDR2 FQGNSA. Between the trimmed V and J ends, which lost 6 bases and 4 bases, there was a span of 10 bases.

The chain employs TRBV4-1 and TRBJ2-3, with 9 bases identical to TRBD2. The germline CDR1 and CDR2 sequences are MGHRA and YSYEKL. The CDR3 contains 13 residues. V was pared by 0 bases and J by 11 bases, with 3 bases of the junction left unmatched. The CDR3 region has the DNA TGCGCCAGCAGCCAAGATTTAGCGGGAGAGCAGTATTTT. Residues: CASSQDLAGEQYF.

In DNA, the CDR3 is TGTGCCAGCAGCCAAGATCCGGGGCCGACTAATTCACCCCTCCACTTT. As protein: CASSQDPGPTNSPLHF. V and J are TRBV3-1 (or the pseudogene TRBV3-2) and TRBJ1-6, with a weak D call TRBD1 (5 bases). This CDR3 region has 16 residues. From germline, CDR1 is LGHDT and CDR2 YNNKEL (reference sequence). Deletions cut 0 bases from V and 6 bases from J, with 12 bases between.

The chain employs TRBV4-1 and TRBJ1-5, with D tentatively TRBD1 (5 bases). Trimming removed 1 base from V and 8 bases from J, with 12 bases in between. This CDR3 has 14 residues. Germline V gene lookup returns CDR1 MGHRA and CDR2 YSYEKL. The CDR3, as DNA: TGCGCCAGCAGCCAAGGGCAGGGAGGCGAGCCCCAGCATTTT. This encodes CASSQGQGGEPQHF.

This chain uses TRBV5-1 with TRBJ2-7, with 8 bases that match TRBD2. Per the germline V gene, CDR1 is SGHRS and CDR2 is YFSETQ. CDR3 length: 14 amino acids. Trimming took 4 bases from V and 4 from J; bases not matched to a gene: 7. CDR3 amino acids: CASSAGTSGYEQYF. DNA for the CDR3: TGCGCCAGCAGCGCCGGGACTAGTGGTTACGAGCAGTACTTC.

V gene TRBV11-2 combines with J gene TRBJ2-7, with unresolved D. Trimming took off 2 bases at V and 2 bases at J, with 7 bases between the two ends. The germline V gene has CDR1 SGHAT and CDR2 FQNNGV. The CDR3 has 13 amino acids. CDR3 residues: CASSLLVAYEQYF. The CDR3 DNA reads TGTGCCAGCAGCTTACTGGTGGCCTACGAGCAGTACTTC.

The chain joins TRBV9 to TRBJ2-5, with unresolved D. The CDR3 runs 12 residues. Germline values: CDR1 SGDLS, CDR2 YYNGEE. Trimming left V 2 bases short and J 0 bases short, with 2 bases between. CDR3 in DNA: TGTGCCAGCAGCGTCAACCAAGAGACCCAGTACTTC. It is translated as CASSVNQETQYF.

CDR3 nucleotides: TGTGCCAGCAGAATGACAGGGGGCTATGGCTACACCTTC. This codes for CASRMTGGYGYTF. The chain combines TRBV6-5 with TRBJ1-2; 9 bases line up with TRBD1. Germline V gives CDR1 MNHEY, CDR2 SVGAGI. The V and J ends lost 6 bases and 4 bases, in that order; junction bases with no gene match: 3. The CDR3 totals 13 residues.

The CDR3 nucleotides are TGTGCTGTCGGGGGCGTTGGCTATGGCTACACCTTC. Protein: CAVGGVGYGYTF. The rearrangement joins TRBV27 to TRBJ1-2; possible D gene TRBD1, 6 bases. Germline CDR1 MNHEY, CDR2 SMNVEV (reference sequence). The CDR3 is made up of 12 amino acids.

V and J are TRBV7-2 and TRBJ2-7; TRBD2 aligns across 11 bases. The last part of the DNA fits TRBJ2-1 better; the J call may be wrong. Germline V gene lookup returns CDR1 SGHTA and CDR2 FQGNSA. This CDR3 has 16 amino acids. The DNA of the CDR3 is TGTGCCAGCAGCCCGATCCTAGCGGGGGGTTTCAATGAGCAGTTCTTC. This gives the protein CASSPILAGGFNEQFF.